This T cell receptor beta chain came from a study of technical replicates of blood from a handful of donors (dated by TCRdb to about 2017). A word on this clone: Its antigen is unknown. One base away there is no much larger clone; base qualities are not given.

The CDR3 sequence holds 16 residues, the cysteine and phenylalanine included. Solely the CDR3 DNA is kept, with 48 bases framed from the first base. The trim is 1 base for V and 2 bases for J, with a gap of 12 bases between the germline ends. CDR1 and CDR2 were assigned from the germline V gene (reference sequence) as SGHKS and YYEKEE. The receptor library was made with the immunoSEQ multiplex PCR assay. The source is immuneACCESS, and TCRdb retained only in-frame sequences with V and J called. Part of the clones is not carried over; for the studies checked, unresolved V genes explain less than half of this, and the remainder is unexplained. The sample table holds tens of thousands of clones, of which roughly nine tenths were seen once. The ten largest clonotypes hold 0.25% to 0.35% of the sample.

Recombination linked TRBV5-5 to TRBJ2-2, with the D segment identity uncertain. The sequence was collected from a human donor in good health. Sequencing was done on a sample of T cells isolated from PBMCs. CDR3 reads: CASSLRHLVNTGELFF. The nucleotide sequence is given as TGTGCCAGCAGCTTGCGTCACTTGGTCAACACCGGGGAGCTGTTTTTT.